This entry lists 19 T cell receptor beta chains sequenced from one sample in a study of T-cell reconstitution after alpha-beta-depleted transplantation in children. TCRbeta library preparation incorporated unique molecular identifiers. Via MiXCR, TCRdb re-called the PCR reads, giving one row per CDR3 protein. The sample includes 550,000 to 600,000 distinct CDR3 sequences, 20% to 25% of them seen just once. The sample here was PBMCs, mostly from graft donor cells, taken 360 days after TCRalphabeta/CD19-depleted stem cell transplant. These receptors were collected from a boy younger than two who had a stem cell transplant for acute myeloid leukemia, so the T cells may come from the graft donor.

This clonotype was seen more than once but under ten times. V gene TRBV5-1 combines with J gene TRBJ2-7; 9 nucleotides match TRBD1. V dropped 2 bases and J dropped 4; count of bases not matched to a gene: 4. This CDR3 spans 14 amino acids. Looked up from germline, CDR1 is SGHRS and CDR2 is YFSETQ. CDR3 loop: CASSLRTGEYEQYF. CDR3 sequence (DNA): TGCGCCAGCAGCTTACGGACAGGGGAGTACGAGCAGTACTTC.

This clonotype was seen repeatedly, ten times or more. The V call is TRBV28, the J call TRBJ1-2; a possible D gene is TRBD1 (5 bases). The CDR3 is 17 amino acids. CDR1 and CDR2 (germline): MDHEN, SYDVKM. Trimming left V 10 bases short and J 2 bases short, with 26 bases between. CDR3 loop: CATLPWGGKRKNYGYTF. The DNA of the CDR3 is TGTGCCACCCTCCCCTGGGGGGGTAAGAGGAAAAACTATGGCTACACCTTC.

This clonotype showed up many times. The chain has TRBV20-1 and TRBJ2-7, with D perhaps matching TRBD2 (6 bases). The CDR3 loop spans 14 amino acids. CDR1 and CDR2 (germline): DFQATT, SNEGSKA (reference sequence). With 3 bases removed from V and 3 bases from J, the gap between germline ends came to 15 bases. The CDR3 DNA reads TGCAGTGCTAGCAAGCCGGGAGTCTTCTACGAGCAGTACTTC. This translates into CSASKPGVFYEQYF.

This chain links TRBV4-3 with TRBJ1-6; D gene ambiguous. V gave up 1 base and J gave up 14 bases, with 12 bases separating them. Looked up from germline, CDR1 is LGHNA and CDR2 is YSLEER. The CDR3 contains 13 residues. CDR3 in amino acids: CASSQGPSRALHF. CDR3 DNA sequence: TGCGCCAGCAGCCAAGGCCCTAGTAGAGCCCTCCACTTT.

This clonotype has ten or more counts. The chain is built from TRBV7-2 and TRBJ2-3, with 14 bases aligning to TRBD2. This CDR3 comprises 16 residues. Losses at the gene ends were 3 bases for V and 5 bases for J; bases not matched to a gene: 4. The V gene's germline CDR1 is SGHTA and CDR2 FQGNSA. The CDR3 nucleotides are TGTGCCAGCAGCTTGGCCGGGACTAGCGGGGGAGATACGCAGTATTTT. It encodes CASSLAGTSGGDTQYF.

This clonotype has more than one count but fewer than ten. The rearrangement joins TRBV6-1 to TRBJ1-3; D may be TRBD1 (5 bases). V lost 5 bases to trimming and J lost 2 bases, with 10 bases between them. The CDR3 spans 14 residues. Germline V gene lookup returns CDR1 MNHNS and CDR2 SASEGT. The CDR3 sequence: CASSPWGAGNTIYF. CDR3 in DNA: TGTGCCAGCAGTCCCTGGGGGGCTGGAAACACCATATATTTT.

This clonotype showed up many times. The V call is TRBV5-6, the J call TRBJ2-3; D is perhaps TRBD1 (5 bases). Germline CDR1 SGHDT, CDR2 YYEEEE. V was shortened by 4 bases and J by 6 bases, with 12 bases between the two germline ends. The CDR3 has 13 residues. CDR3: CASSRGDEDTQYF. CDR3 nucleotides: TGTGCCAGCAGCAGGGGCGACGAGGATACGCAGTATTTT.

This sequence joins TRBV3-1 and TRBJ2-1; either TRBD1 or TRBD2 may supply D (6 bases each). Germline loops: CDR1 LGHDT, CDR2 YNNKEL (reference sequence). V shed 5 bases and J shed 10 bases, with 15 bases lying between them. This CDR3 spans 13 amino acids. The CDR3 reads CASSSTGGSEQFF. In DNA form, the CDR3 reads TGTGCCAGCAGCTCCACCGGGGGCTCCGAGCAGTTCTTC.

The chain links TRBV12-3 or TRBV12-4 to TRBJ2-1; possible D gene TRBD2, 7 bases. Trimming pared 7 bases from V and 4 bases from J, leaving 20 bases between. This CDR3 region has 16 residues. Here the CDR3 DNA reads TGTGCCAGCATTTTGACCTCGGGGGGCGGGTACAATGAGCAGTTCTTC. It yields the protein CASILTSGGGYNEQFF.

This clonotype has ten or more counts. This rearrangement joins TRBV24-1 to TRBJ1-6; unclear D gene. This CDR3 has 13 amino acids. Trimming took 7 bases from V and 7 from J, leaving 10 bases between them. Per germline, CDR1 KGHDR and CDR2 SFDVKD. CDR3 sequence: CATRYDGNSPLHF. In nucleotides, the CDR3 is TGTGCCACCAGATATGATGGGAATTCACCCCTCCACTTT.

The chain couples TRBV12-3 or TRBV12-4 to TRBJ2-5, with 8 bases aligning to TRBD2. The J segment lost 7 bases and the V segment lost 5 bases, leaving 9 bases of the junction unmatched. CDR3 size: 14 residues. DNA of the CDR3: TGTGCCAGCAGTCTCCTCGCGGGGGGAGGGACCCAGTACTTC. It is translated as CASSLLAGGGTQYF.

The rearrangement joins TRBV6-6 to TRBJ2-3; D unclear. V was trimmed by 8 bases and J by 1 base, leaving 10 bases between them. This CDR3 has 13 amino acids. Germline assignment: CDR1 MNHNY and CDR2 SVGAGI (reference sequence). The CDR3, as DNA: TGTGCCAGCCTGGCTAGGGGCACAGATACGCAGTATTTT. Amino acids: CASLARGTDTQYF.

Only a few counts were recorded for this clonotype. The CDR3 DNA reads as TGCAGCGTTGCCGGGGTAGCTAACTATGGCTACACCTTC. Protein sequence: CSVAGVANYGYTF. This rearrangement joins TRBV29-1 to TRBJ1-2; no definite D call. The ends were cut back, 4 bases at V and 0 bases at J, with 9 bases in the middle. CDR1 is SQVTM, CDR2 ANQGSEA, per germline. There are 13 residues in the CDR3.

There are many counts of this clonotype. The chain is built from TRBV12-3 or TRBV12-4 and TRBJ2-2; D unresolved. Trimming removed 5 bases at V and 7 bases at J, with 20 bases between. This CDR3 comprises 16 residues. CDR3 nucleotide sequence: TGTGCCAGCAGTCCTGGGGAAGAATACGGTGTCGGGGAGCTGTTTTTT. It translates to CASSPGEEYGVGELFF.

V is TRBV20-1 and J is TRBJ2-5; 15 bases map to TRBD2. Germline V gene lookup returns CDR1 DFQATT and CDR2 SNEGSKA (reference sequence). The V and J ends lost 6 bases and 5 bases, in that order; junction bases with no gene match: 10. The CDR3 totals 16 residues. The CDR3 here is CSAEYGLAGGRETQYF. CDR3 DNA sequence: TGCAGTGCGGAATACGGACTAGCGGGGGGGCGTGAGACCCAGTACTTC.

This clonotype appeared many times. The chain couples TRBV12-3 or TRBV12-4 to TRBJ2-1; possibly TRBD2 for D (6 bases). The CDR3 runs 15 residues. V dropped 3 bases and J dropped 7 bases, with 16 bases sitting between them. For the CDR3, the DNA is TGTGCCAGCAGTTTCCGGACTAACGTCGGGAATGAGCAGTTCTTC. Translated: CASSFRTNVGNEQFF.

This clonotype has just a few counts. The chain links TRBV12-3 or TRBV12-4 to TRBJ2-1, with TRBD2 as a possible D gene (7 bases). Trimming shortened V by 6 bases and J by 7 bases, and 19 bases separated the two germline ends. This CDR3 spans 15 amino acids. The chain's CDR3 is CASRGGGPMGNEQFF. CDR3 DNA: TGTGCCAGCAGGGGAGGGGGACCGATGGGGAATGAGCAGTTCTTC.

This clonotype was seen ten or more times. The gene calls are TRBV12-3 or TRBV12-4 and TRBJ1-4; a possible D gene is TRBD1 (5 bases). This CDR3 comprises 12 residues. Trimming cost V 5 bases and J 8 bases, with 9 bases left between them. CDR3 in DNA: TGTGCCAGCAGTCAGGACACCGAAAAACTGTTTTTT. Translation: CASSQDTEKLFF.

This clonotype was detected many times. J is TRBJ1-2 and V is TRBV4-1; 9 positions agree with TRBD1. The junction had 14 bases not matched to a gene; V was cut back by 5 bases and J by 7 bases. This CDR3 is 16 amino acids long. Germline V gene data show CDR1 as MGHRA and CDR2 as YSYEKL. CDR3 DNA: TGCGCCAGCAGCTCCGTATACCGAACAGGGGGCGGTGGCTACACCTTC. It translates to CASSSVYRTGGGGYTF.